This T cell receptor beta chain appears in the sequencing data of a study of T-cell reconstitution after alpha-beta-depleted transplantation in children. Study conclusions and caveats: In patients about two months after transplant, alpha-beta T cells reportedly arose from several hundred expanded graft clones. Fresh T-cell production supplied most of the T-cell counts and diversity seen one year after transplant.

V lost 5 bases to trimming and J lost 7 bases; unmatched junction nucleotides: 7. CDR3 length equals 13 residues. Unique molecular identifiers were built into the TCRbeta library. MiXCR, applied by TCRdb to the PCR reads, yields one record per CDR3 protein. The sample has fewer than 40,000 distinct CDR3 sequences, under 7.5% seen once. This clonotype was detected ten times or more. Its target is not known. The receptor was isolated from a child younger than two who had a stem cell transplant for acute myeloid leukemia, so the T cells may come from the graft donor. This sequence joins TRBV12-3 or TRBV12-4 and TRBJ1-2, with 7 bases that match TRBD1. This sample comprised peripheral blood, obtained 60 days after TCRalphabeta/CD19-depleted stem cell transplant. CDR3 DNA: TGTGCCAGCAGTCTGGACAGGCCGGCTGGCTACACCTTC. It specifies CASSLDRPAGYTF.